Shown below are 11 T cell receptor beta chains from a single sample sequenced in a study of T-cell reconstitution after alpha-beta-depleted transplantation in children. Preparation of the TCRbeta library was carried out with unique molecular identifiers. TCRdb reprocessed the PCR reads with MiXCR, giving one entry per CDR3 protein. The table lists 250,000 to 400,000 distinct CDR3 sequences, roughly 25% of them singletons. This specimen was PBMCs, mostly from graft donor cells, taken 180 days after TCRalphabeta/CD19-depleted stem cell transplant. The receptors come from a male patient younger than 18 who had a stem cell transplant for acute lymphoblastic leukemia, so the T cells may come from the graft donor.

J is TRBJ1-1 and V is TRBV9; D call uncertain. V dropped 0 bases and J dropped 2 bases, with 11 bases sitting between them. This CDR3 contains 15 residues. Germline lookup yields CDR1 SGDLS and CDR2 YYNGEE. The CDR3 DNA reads TGTGCCAGCAGCGTAGTCCCCCTCACCAACACTGAAGCTTTCTTT. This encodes CASSVVPLTNTEAFF.

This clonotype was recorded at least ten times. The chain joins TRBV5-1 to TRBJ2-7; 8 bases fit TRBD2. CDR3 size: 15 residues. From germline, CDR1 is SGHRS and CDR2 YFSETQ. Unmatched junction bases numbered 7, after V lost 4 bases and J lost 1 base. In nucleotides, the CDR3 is TGCGCCAGCAGCGGATGGGCTAGCGGGTCCTACGAGCAGTACTTC. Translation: CASSGWASGSYEQYF. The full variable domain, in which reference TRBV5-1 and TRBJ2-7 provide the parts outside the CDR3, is KAGVTQTPRYLIKTRGQQVTLSCSPISGHRSVSWYQQTPGQGLQFLFEYFSETQRNKGNFPGRFSGRQFSNSRSEMNVSTLELGDSALYLCASSGWASGSYEQYFGPGTRLTVT.

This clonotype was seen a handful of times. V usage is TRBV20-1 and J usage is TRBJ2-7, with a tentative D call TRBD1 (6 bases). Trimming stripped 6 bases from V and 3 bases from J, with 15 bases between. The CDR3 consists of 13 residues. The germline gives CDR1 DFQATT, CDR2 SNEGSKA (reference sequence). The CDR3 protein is CSAAQGIGYEQYF. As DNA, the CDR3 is TGCAGTGCAGCACAGGGCATCGGCTACGAGCAGTACTTC.

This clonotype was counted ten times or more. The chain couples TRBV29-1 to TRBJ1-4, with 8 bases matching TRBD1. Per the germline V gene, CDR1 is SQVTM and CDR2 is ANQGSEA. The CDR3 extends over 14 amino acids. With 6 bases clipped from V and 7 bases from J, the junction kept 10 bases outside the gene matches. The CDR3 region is CSVVSQGAGEKLFF. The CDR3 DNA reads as TGCAGCGTCGTATCTCAGGGGGCTGGTGAAAAACTGTTTTTT. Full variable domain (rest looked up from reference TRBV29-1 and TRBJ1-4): SAVISQKPSRDICQRGTSLTIQCQVDSQVTMMFWYRQQPGQSLTLIATANQGSEATYESGFVIDKFPISRPNLTFSTLTVSNMSPEDSSIYLCSVVSQGAGEKLFFGSGTQLSVL.

For the CDR3, the DNA is TGCGCCAGCAGCTTGGGACAGGGCGGGTCCCCAAAGTTCTTC. It specifies CASSLGQGGSPKFF. The genes are TRBV5-1 and TRBJ2-1; 7 bases map to TRBD1. The CDR3 covers 14 residues. V lost 0 bases and J lost 14; bases outside the gene matches: 11. From germline, CDR1 is SGHRS and CDR2 YFSETQ.

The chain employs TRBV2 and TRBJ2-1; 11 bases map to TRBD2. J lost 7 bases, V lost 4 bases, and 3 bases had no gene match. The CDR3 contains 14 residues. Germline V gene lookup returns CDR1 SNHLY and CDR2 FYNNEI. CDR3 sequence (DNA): TGTGCCAGCAGTGGACTAGCGGGATGGAATGAGCAGTTCTTC. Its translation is CASSGLAGWNEQFF.

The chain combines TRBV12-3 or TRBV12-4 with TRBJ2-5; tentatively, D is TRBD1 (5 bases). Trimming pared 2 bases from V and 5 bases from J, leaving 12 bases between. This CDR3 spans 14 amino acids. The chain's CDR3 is CASSLTGVGETQYF. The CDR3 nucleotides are TGTGCCAGCAGTTTAACAGGTGTCGGGGAGACCCAGTACTTC.

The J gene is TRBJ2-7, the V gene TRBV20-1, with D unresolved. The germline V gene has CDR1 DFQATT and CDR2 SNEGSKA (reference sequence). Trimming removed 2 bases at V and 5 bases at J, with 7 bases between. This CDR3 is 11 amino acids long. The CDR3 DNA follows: TGCAGTGCTAGAAGTTCCCACGAGCAGTACTTC. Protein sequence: CSARSSHEQYF.

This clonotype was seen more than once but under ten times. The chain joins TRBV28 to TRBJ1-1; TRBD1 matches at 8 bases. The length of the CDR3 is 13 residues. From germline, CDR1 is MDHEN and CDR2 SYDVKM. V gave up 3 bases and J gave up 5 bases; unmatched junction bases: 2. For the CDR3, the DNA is TGTGCCAGCAGTTTCAGGGGGCAGACTGAAGCTTTCTTT. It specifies CASSFRGQTEAFF.

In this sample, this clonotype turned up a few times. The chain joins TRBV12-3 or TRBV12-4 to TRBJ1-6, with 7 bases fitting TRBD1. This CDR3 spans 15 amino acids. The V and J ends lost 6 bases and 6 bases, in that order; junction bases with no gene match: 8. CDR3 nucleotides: TGTGCCAGCAGACCTCCCGGGACAGCTAATTCACCCCTCCACTTT. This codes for CASRPPGTANSPLHF.

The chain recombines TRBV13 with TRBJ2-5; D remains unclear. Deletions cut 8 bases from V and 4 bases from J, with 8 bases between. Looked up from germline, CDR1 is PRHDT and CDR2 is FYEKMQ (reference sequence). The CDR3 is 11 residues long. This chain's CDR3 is CASGIGETQYF. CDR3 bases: TGTGCCAGCGGTATAGGAGAGACCCAGTACTTC. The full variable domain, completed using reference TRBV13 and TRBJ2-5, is AAGVIQSPRHLIKEKRETATLKCYPIPRHDTVYWYQQGPGQDPQFLISFYEKMQSDKGSIPDRFSAQQFSDYHSELNMSSLELGDSALYFCASGIGETQYFGPGTRLLVL.